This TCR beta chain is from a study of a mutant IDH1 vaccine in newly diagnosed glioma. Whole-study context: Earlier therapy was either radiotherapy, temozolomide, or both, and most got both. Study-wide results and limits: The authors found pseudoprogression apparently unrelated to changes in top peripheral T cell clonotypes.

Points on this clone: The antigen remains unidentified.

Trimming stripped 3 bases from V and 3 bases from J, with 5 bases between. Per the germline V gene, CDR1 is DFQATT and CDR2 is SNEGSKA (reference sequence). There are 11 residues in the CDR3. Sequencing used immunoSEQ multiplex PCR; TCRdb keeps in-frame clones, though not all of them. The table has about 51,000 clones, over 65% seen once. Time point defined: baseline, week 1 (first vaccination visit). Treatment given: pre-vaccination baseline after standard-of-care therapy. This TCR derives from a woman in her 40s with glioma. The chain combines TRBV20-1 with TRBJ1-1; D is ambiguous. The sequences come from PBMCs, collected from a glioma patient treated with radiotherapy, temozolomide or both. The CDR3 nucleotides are TGCAGTGCTAGTTTTCACACTGAAGCTTTCTTT. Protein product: CSASFHTEAFF.